This T cell receptor beta chain was captured in a study of T cells after yellow fever vaccination. The ends were cut back, 4 bases at V and 6 bases at J, with 22 bases in the middle. The V gene's germline CDR1 is MGHRA and CDR2 YSYEKL. CDR3 size: 17 residues. In TCRdb, the 5' RACE reads were re-called with MiXCR into one record per CDR3 protein. The profile shows 100,000 to 150,000 distinct CDR3 sequences, under 8.5% of them singletons. The rearrangement links TRBV4-1 to TRBJ2-1, with a tentative D call TRBD1 (5 bases). Source: CD4+ T cells sorted from PBMCs, taken 10 days after the first yellow fever vaccination. The receptor's source is a man aged 18 to 30 who received the YFV17D yellow fever vaccine. The CDR3 reads CASSRPGEQGMGNEQFF. The CDR3, as DNA: TGCGCCAGCAGCCGACCAGGCGAGCAGGGAATGGGCAATGAGCAGTTCTTC.